Listed below are T cell receptor beta chains from one sample, sequenced in a study of blood T cell repertoires in COVID-19. TCRdb keeps only in-frame clones here, not all; method: immunoSEQ multiplex PCR. The sample records approximately 28,000 clones, 85% to 95% being singletons. The source material was peripheral blood. These receptor sequences come from a woman in her 70s with COVID-19, enrolled during active disease. CDR3s include the opening cysteine and the closing phenylalanine or tryptophan. The D gene is left open where the match is weak. Size is omitted from some rows. Given values are once, few, many or a class for expanded clones.

cdr3_nt | cdr3_aa | v_call | clone_size | d_call | j_call
TGTGCCATCAGTGGTCTAGCTGATTACAATGAGCAGTTCTTC | CAISGLADYNEQFF | TRBV10-3 | - | - | TRBJ2-1
TGTGCCAGCAGGTTTGACGGGGTGGGAGAGCAGTACTTC | CASRFDGVGEQYF | TRBV27 | - | - | TRBJ2-7
TGCGCCAGCAGCCAACACGAGCGGGAGGGCCTAGATGAGCAGTTCTTC | CASSQHEREGLDEQFF | TRBV4-1 | - | TRBD2 | TRBJ2-1
TGTGCCAGTAGTGGTAGACTAGCGGGAGGCAATGAGCAGTTCTTC | CASSGRLAGGNEQFF | TRBV19 | - | TRBD2 | TRBJ2-1
TGCAGTGCTCCCACGAGTGAAAAACTGTTTTTT | CSAPTSEKLFF | TRBV20-1 | - | - | TRBJ1-4
TGTGCCAGCAGTTCCTGGACTAGCGGGAGGAGTGATGAGCAGTTCTTC | CASSSWTSGRSDEQFF | TRBV28 | - | TRBD2 | TRBJ2-1
TGTGCCAGTAGTATGAGAGGGGAGCTGTTTTTT | CASSMRGELFF | TRBV19 | - | - | TRBJ2-2
TGTGCCAGCAGCGTATGGGACTCCCTCTCTGGAAACACCATATATTTT | CASSVWDSLSGNTIYF | TRBV9 | once | - | TRBJ1-3
TGCGCCAGCAGCTTGCAGACAGGGGGCAATGAGCAGTTCTTC | CASSLQTGGNEQFF | TRBV5-1 | - | TRBD1 | TRBJ2-1
TGTGCCAGCAGCCCGGGACTAGCGGGATCTGAGCAGTTCTTC | CASSPGLAGSEQFF | TRBV3-1/TRBV3-2 | - | TRBD2 | TRBJ2-1
TGTGCCAGCAGTTCTGTTAGCGGGGAGCAGTTCTTC | CASSSVSGEQFF | TRBV28 | - | TRBD2 | TRBJ2-1
TGCAGCGTACTACGAGACAGGGACCTCTATGGCTACACCTTC | CSVLRDRDLYGYTF | TRBV29-1 | - | TRBD1 | TRBJ1-2
TGTGCCAGCAGTTACTCTTCGAGCGGGAGCACCGGGGAGCTGTTTTTT | CASSYSSSGSTGELFF | TRBV6-5 | - | TRBD2 | TRBJ2-2
TGTGCCAGCAGCCAAGATTCTCGGAGCGAGCAGTACTTC | CASSQDSRSEQYF | TRBV3-1/TRBV3-2 | - | - | TRBJ2-7
TGTGCCAGCAGCTCAAAGACAGGGGGCGTCTATGGCTACACCTTC | CASSSKTGGVYGYTF | TRBV11-2 | - | TRBD1 | TRBJ1-2
TGTGCCAGCAGCCCGCAACTAGCGGGAGGAGGTTCCTACGAGCAGTACTTC | CASSPQLAGGGSYEQYF | TRBV7-2 | - | TRBD2 | TRBJ2-7
TGCGCCAGCAGTGAGGCGGGGGACAGGGACCACGAGCAGTACTTC | CASSEAGDRDHEQYF | TRBV10-1 | - | TRBD1 | TRBJ2-7
TGTGCCAGCGGGACTGGCTCCTACGAGCAGTACTTC | CASGTGSYEQYF | TRBV6-6 | - | - | TRBJ2-7
TGCGCCAGCAGCCCTGTACGACTAGCGACCGACAATGAGCAGTTCTTC | CASSPVRLATDNEQFF | TRBV4-1 | once | TRBD2 | TRBJ2-1
TGTGCCAGCAGTACGCCCCGGGACAGGGGGAACACCGGGGAGCTGTTTTTT | CASSTPRDRGNTGELFF | TRBV27 | - | TRBD1 | TRBJ2-2
TGTGCCAGCAGCCAACTAGCGGCCCAAGAGACCCAGTACTTC | CASSQLAAQETQYF | TRBV4-2 | - | TRBD2 | TRBJ2-5
TGTGCCAGCAGTTTAGCCAGCGGGAGGCAGGATACGCAGTATTTT | CASSLASGRQDTQYF | TRBV28 | - | TRBD2 | TRBJ2-3
TGCGCCAGCAGCCAAGGGCAGGGACAGTTCAATGAGCAGTTCTTC | CASSQGQGQFNEQFF | TRBV4-1 | - | TRBD1 | TRBJ2-1
TGTGTCATCAGTGAGGAGAGGGATCGGAATAACTATGGCTACACCTTC | CVISEERDRNNYGYTF | TRBV10-3 | - | - | TRBJ1-2
TGCAGCGTCGATAGGGACAGGGTGTCCTATGGCTACACCTTC | CSVDRDRVSYGYTF | TRBV29-1 | - | TRBD1 | TRBJ1-2
TGTGCCTGGAGTGTAAACGGGGGCACCATATATTTT | CAWSVNGGTIYF | TRBV30 | - | - | TRBJ1-3
TGTGCCAGCAGTGAAGGGGCTAGCGCGGTCTACAATGAGCAGTTCTTC | CASSEGASAVYNEQFF | TRBV6-1 | - | - | TRBJ2-1
TGTGCCAGTAGTATAGATCTACTAGCGGGTTCCTACAATGAGCAGTTCTTC | CASSIDLLAGSYNEQFF | TRBV19 | - | TRBD2 | TRBJ2-1
TGTGCCAGCAGTTACAGTGGGGCCACGGAATCACCCCTCCACTTT | CASSYSGATESPLHF | TRBV6-2/TRBV6-3 | - | - | TRBJ1-6